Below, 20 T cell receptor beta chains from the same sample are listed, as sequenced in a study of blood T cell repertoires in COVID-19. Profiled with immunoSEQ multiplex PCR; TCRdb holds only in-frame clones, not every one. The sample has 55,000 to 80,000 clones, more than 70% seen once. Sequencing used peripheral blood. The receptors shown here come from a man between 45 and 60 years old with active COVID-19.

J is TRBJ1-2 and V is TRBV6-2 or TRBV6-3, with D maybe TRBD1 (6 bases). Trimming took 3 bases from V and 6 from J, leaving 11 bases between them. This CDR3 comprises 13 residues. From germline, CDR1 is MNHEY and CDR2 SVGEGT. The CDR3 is CASSYNRVNGYTF. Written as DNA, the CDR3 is TGTGCCAGCAGTTATAACAGGGTCAATGGCTACACCTTC.

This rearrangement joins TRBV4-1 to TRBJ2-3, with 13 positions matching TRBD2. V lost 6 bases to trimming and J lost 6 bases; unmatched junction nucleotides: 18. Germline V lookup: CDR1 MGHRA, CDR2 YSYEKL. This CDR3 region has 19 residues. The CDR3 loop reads CASSQSGTSGAKSEDTQYF. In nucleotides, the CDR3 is TGCGCCAGCAGTCAGTCCGGGACTAGCGGGGCGAAAAGCGAGGATACGCAGTATTTT.

Here the CDR3 DNA reads TGTGCCAGCAGTATAACACGAAATCAGCCCCAGCATTTT. Translating it yields CASSITRNQPQHF. The chain has TRBV27 and TRBJ1-5; D uncertain. The CDR3 loop spans 13 amino acids. CDR1 and CDR2 from the germline V gene are MNHEY and SMNVEV (reference sequence). The germline V and J ends were trimmed by 5 bases and 4 bases, with 9 bases remaining between them.

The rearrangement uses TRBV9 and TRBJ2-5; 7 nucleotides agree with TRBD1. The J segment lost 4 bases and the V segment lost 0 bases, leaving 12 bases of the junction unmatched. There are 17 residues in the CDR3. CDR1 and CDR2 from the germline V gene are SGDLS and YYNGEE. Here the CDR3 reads CASSVGPGGIGGETQYF. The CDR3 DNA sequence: TGTGCCAGCAGCGTAGGCCCAGGGGGTATCGGTGGAGAGACCCAGTACTTC. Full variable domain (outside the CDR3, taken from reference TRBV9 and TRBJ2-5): DSGVTQTPKHLITATGQRVTLRCSPRSGDLSVYWYQQSLDQGLQFLIQYYNGEERAKGNILERFSAQQFPDLHSELNLSSLELGDSALYFCASSVGPGGIGGETQYFGPGTRLLVL.

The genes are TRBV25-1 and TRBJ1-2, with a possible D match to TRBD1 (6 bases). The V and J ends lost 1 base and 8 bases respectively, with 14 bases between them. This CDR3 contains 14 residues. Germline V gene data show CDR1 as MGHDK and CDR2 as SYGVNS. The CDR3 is CASSESYRAQGYTF. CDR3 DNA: TGTGCCAGCAGTGAATCTTACAGGGCACAGGGCTACACCTTC.

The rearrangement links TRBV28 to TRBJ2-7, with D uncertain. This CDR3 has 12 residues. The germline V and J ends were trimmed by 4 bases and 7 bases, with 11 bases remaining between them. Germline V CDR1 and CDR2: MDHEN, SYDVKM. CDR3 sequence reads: CASSSSWREQYF. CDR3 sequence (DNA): TGTGCCAGCAGTTCCTCCTGGCGGGAGCAGTACTTC.

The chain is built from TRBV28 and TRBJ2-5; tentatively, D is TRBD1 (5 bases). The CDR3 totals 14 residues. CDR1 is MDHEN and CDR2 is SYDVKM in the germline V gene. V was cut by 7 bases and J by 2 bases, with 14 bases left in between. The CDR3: CASNPGRGQETQYF. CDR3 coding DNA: TGTGCCAGCAACCCAGGAAGGGGACAAGAGACCCAGTACTTC.

CDR3 sequence (DNA): TGTGCCAGCAGTTATAGCGGGGTGAACATTCAGTACTTC. Translated: CASSYSGVNIQYF. The chain joins TRBV6-5 to TRBJ2-4; 8 nucleotides agree with TRBD2. Germline V gene data show CDR1 as MNHEY and CDR2 as SVGAGI. The CDR3 totals 13 residues. V was pared by 3 bases and J by 7 bases, with 2 bases of the junction left unmatched.

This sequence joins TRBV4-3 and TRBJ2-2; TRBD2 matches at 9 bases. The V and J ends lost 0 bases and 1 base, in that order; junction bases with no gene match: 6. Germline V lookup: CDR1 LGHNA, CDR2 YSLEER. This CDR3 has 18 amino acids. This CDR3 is CASSQDWFSGGNTGELFF. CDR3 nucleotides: TGCGCCAGCAGCCAAGATTGGTTTAGCGGGGGGAACACCGGGGAGCTGTTTTTT.

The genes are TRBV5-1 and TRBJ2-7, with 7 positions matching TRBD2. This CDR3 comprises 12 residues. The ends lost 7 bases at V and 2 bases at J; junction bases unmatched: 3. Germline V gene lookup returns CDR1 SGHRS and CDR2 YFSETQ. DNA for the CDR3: TGCGCCAGCCGGGGGGAAACCTACGAGCAGTACTTC. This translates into CASRGETYEQYF.

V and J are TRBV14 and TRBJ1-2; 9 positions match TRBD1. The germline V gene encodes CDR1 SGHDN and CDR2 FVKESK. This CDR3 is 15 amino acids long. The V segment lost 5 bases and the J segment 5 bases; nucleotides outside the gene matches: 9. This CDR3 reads CASSSRQGGLYGYTF. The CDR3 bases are TGTGCCAGCAGCTCCCGACAGGGGGGACTTTATGGCTACACCTTC.

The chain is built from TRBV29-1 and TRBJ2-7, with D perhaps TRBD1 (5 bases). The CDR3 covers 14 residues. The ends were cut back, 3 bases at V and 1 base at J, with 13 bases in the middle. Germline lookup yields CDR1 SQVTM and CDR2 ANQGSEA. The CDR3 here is CSVEGTGSSYEQYF. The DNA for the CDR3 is TGCAGCGTTGAGGGAACAGGTTCTTCCTACGAGCAGTACTTC.

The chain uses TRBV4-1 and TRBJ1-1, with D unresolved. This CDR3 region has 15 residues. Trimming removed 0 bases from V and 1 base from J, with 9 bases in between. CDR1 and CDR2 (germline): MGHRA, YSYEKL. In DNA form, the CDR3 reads TGCGCCAGCAGCCAAGATCACGGGAGGAACACTGAAGCTTTCTTT. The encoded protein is CASSQDHGRNTEAFF.

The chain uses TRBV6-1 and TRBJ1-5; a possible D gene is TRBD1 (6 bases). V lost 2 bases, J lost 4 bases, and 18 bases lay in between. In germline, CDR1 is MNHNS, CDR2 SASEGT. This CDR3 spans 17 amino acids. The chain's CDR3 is CASSENPNRVGNQPQHF. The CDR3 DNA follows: TGTGCCAGCAGTGAAAACCCCAACAGGGTAGGGAATCAGCCCCAGCATTTT.

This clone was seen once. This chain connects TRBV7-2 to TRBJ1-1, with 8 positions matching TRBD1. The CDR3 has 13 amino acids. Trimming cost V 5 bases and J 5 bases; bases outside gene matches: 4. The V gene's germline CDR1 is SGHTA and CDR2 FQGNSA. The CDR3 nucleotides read TGTGCCAGCAGCCGTCAGGGGGCGACTGAAGCTTTCTTT. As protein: CASSRQGATEAFF.

The CDR3 sequence is CSVGGGTGSSYEQYF. The CDR3 nucleotides read TGCAGCGTTGGGGGTGGGACAGGGAGCTCCTACGAGCAGTACTTC. This sequence joins TRBV29-1 and TRBJ2-7; 9 bases map to TRBD1. The V and J ends lost 4 bases and 0 bases, in that order; junction bases with no gene match: 7. The CDR3 runs 15 residues. Per germline, CDR1 SQVTM and CDR2 ANQGSEA.

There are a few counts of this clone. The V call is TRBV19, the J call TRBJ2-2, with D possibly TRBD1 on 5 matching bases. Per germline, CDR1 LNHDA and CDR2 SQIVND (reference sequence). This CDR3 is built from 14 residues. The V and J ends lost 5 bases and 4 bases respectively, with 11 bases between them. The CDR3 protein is CASSLGQGTGELFF. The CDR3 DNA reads TGTGCCAGTAGTTTAGGTCAGGGCACCGGGGAGCTGTTTTTT. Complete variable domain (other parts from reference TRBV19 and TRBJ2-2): DGGITQSPKYLFRKEGQNVTLSCEQNLNHDAMYWYRQDPGQGLRLIYYSQIVNDFQKGDIAEGYSVSREKKESFPLTVTSAQKNPTAFYLCASSLGQGTGELFFGEGSRLTVL.

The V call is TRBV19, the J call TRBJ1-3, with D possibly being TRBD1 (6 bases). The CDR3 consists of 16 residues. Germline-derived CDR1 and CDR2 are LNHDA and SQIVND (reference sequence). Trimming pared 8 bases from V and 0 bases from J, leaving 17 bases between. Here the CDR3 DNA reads TGTGCCAGTGCAAGACAGGTTACCAACTCTGGAAACACCATATATTTT. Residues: CASARQVTNSGNTIYF.

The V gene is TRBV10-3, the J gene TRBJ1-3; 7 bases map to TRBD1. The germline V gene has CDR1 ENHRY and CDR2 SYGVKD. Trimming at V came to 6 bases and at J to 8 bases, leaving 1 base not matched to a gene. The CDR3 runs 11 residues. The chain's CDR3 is CAISQGDTIYF. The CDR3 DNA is TGTGCCATCAGCCAGGGGGACACCATATATTTT.

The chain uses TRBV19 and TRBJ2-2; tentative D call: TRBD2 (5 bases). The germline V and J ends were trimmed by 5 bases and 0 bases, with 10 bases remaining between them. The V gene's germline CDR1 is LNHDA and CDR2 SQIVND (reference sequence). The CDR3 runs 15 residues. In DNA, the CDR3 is TGTGCCAGTAGTTCGGGGAGCGCGAACACCGGGGAGCTGTTTTTT. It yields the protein CASSSGSANTGELFF.